Listed below are T cell receptor beta chains from one sample, sequenced in a study of T cells after posttransplantation cyclophosphamide. The protocol was immunoSEQ multiplex PCR, while the TCRdb copy is restricted to in-frame clones and leaves out a portion. This sample has over 45,000 clones, each found more than once. Material: PBMCs. The origin of the receptors is a man aged 40-55 years in good health, CMV-negative, and a related stem cell transplant donor. The CDR3 runs from the conserved cysteine through the conserved F or W. A D gene is named only where the DNA matches it firmly. A clone size is listed for some rows: how often the clone was seen (once, few, many), or a class if it is expanded.

NA NA TRBJ2-7 TRBV14 TGTGCCAGCAGCCAAGATTCGCAACGGTGGTTCTACGAGCAGTACTTC CASSQDSQRWFYEQYF
few NA TRBJ1-1 TRBV11-2 TGTGCCAGCAGCCCTCGGGTGAACACTGAAGCTTTCTTT CASSPRVNTEAFF
many NA TRBJ2-7 TRBV5-5 TGTGCCAGCAGCCCTACGGGAACCGAGCAGTACTTC CASSPTGTEQYF
many TRBD2 TRBJ2-7 TRBV5-1 TGCGCCAGCAGCTTGGAACTAGCGGGGTCCTACGAGCAGTACTTC CASSLELAGSYEQYF
many NA TRBJ1-5 TRBV6-6 TGTGCCAGCAGGAGGAATGATCGGGGGGGCAATCAGCCCCAGCATTTT CASRRNDRGGNQPQHF
many NA TRBJ1-1 TRBV19 TGTGCCAGTAGTATAGATCGCGGGGCAACTGAAGCTTTCTTT CASSIDRGATEAFF
few NA TRBJ2-7 TRBV28 TGTGCCAGCAGGCCCGTGGGCGGGGGCACCTACGAGCAGTACTTC CASRPVGGGTYEQYF
many TRBD1 TRBJ1-1 TRBV7-9 TGTGCCAGCAGCTCTCAGACAGGGCGGGGGAACACTGAAGCTTTCTTT CASSSQTGRGNTEAFF
few TRBD2 TRBJ2-7 TRBV5-3 TGTGCCAGAAGCGGGCTAGCGGGACAGAAAAGCCGCTACGAGCAGTACTTC CARSGLAGQKSRYEQYF
many NA TRBJ2-7 TRBV18 TGTGCCAGCTCACCACAGGGGTGGCAGCAGTACTTC CASSPQGWQQYF